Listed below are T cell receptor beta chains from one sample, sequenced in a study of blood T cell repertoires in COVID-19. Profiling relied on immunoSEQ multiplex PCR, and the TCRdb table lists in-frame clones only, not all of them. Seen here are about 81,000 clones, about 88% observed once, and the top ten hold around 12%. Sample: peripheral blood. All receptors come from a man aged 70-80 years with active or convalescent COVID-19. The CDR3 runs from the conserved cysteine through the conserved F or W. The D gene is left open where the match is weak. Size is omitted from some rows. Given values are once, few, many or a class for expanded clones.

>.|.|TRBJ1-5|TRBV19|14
TGTGCCAGTAGTATAGGTGTAGGGGTACAGCCCCAGCATTTT
CASSIGVGVQPQHF
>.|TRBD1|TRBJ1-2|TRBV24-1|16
TGTGCCACCAGTGATCGGGGGGGGGACAGGGTAGAAGGCTACACCTTC
CATSDRGGDRVEGYTF
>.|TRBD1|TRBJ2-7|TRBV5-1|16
TGCGCCAGCAGCCTCCCCCGGGGACAGGGGGGCTACGAGCAGTACTTC
CASSLPRGQGGYEQYF
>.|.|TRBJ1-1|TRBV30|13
TGTGCCTGGAGTGTACAATCGAACACTGAAGCTTTCTTT
CAWSVQSNTEAFF
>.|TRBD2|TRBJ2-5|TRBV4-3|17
TGCGCCAGCAGCCAAGCGCCACAGCGGGGGGTGGGAGAGACCCAGTACTTC
CASSQAPQRGVGETQYF
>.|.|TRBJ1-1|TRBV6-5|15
TGTGCCAGCAGTTACGGACGGACACTGAACACTGAAGCTTTCTTT
CASSYGRTLNTEAFF
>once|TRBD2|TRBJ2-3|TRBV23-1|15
TGCGCCAGCAGTCATCGGGGGGGCTTCACAGATACGCAGTATTTT
CASSHRGGFTDTQYF
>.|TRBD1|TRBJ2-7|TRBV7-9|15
TGTGCCAGCACCAACAGGGCAGGGGGAGTCGTCGAGCAGTACTTC
CASTNRAGGVVEQYF
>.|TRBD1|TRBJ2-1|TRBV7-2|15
TGTGCCAGCAGCTTCCTGACAGGGTATGTTGATGAGCAGTTCTTC
CASSFLTGYVDEQFF
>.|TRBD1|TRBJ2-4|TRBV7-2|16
TGTGCCAGCAGCTTAAGTGGGACAGTTGGCAAAAACATTCAGTACTTC
CASSLSGTVGKNIQYF
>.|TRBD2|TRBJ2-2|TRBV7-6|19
TGTGCCAGCAGCTTATTTGAACTCGCGGGGGGGCCGGACACCGGGGAGCTGTTTTTT
CASSLFELAGGPDTGELFF
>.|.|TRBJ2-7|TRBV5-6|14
TGTGCCAGCCGGACACGAGGAAGCTCCTACGAGCAGTACTTC
CASRTRGSSYEQYF
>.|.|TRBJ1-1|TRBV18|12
TGTGCCAGCTCACCGGCGGGGCAAGAAGCTTTCTTT
CASSPAGQEAFF
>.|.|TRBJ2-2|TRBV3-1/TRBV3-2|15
TGTGCCAGCAGCCAATGGGGGCTTGACACCGGGGAGCTGTTTTTT
CASSQWGLDTGELFF
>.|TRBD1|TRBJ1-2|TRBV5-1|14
TGCGCCAGCAGCTCCCAACCGACAGGGTTTGGCTACACCTTC
CASSSQPTGFGYTF
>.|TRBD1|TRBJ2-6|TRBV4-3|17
TGCGCCAGCAGCCAAACCGGGACAGGGTCTGGGGCCAACGTCCTGACTTTC
CASSQTGTGSGANVLTF
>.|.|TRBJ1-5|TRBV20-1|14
TGCAGTGCCAGTCTGCAGAATAGCAATCAGCCCCAGCATTTT
CSASLQNSNQPQHF
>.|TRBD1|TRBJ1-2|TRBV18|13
TGTGCCAGCTCACAGGGACAGGGAAGCGGCTACACCTTC
CASSQGQGSGYTF
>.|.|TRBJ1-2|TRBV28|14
TGTGCCAGCACTCCCGGGTTACTGGACTATGGCTACACCTTC
CASTPGLLDYGYTF
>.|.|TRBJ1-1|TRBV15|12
TGTGCCACCAGCAGAGATCAAACATCGGCTTTCTTT
CATSRDQTSAFF
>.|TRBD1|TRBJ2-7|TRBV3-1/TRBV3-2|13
TGTGCCAGCAGCCATGGACAGGGCTACGAGCAGTACTTC
CASSHGQGYEQYF
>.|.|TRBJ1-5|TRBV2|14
TGTGCCAGCAGCGCGGTGGGGAGAAATCAGCCCCAGCATTTT
CASSAVGRNQPQHF
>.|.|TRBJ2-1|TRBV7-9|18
TGTGCCAGCAGCTTAGATGCAATATGGGGCATGGGTTACAATGAGCAGTTCTTC
CASSLDAIWGMGYNEQFF
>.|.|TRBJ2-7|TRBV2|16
TGTGCCAGCAGTGAAAGGGGCGGTGAAATTTTCCACGAGCAGTACTTC
CASSERGGEIFHEQYF
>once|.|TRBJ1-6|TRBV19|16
TGTGCCAGTAGAGACGCCCGGGATCTCTATAATTCACCCCTCCACTTT
CASRDARDLYNSPLHF
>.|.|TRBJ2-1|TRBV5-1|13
TGCGCCAGCACTCCCGAGAGCGGAGAAGAGCAGTTCTTC
CASTPESGEEQFF
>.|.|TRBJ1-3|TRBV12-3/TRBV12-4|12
TGTGCCAGCAGTCGCGCTGGAAACACCATATATTTT
CASSRAGNTIYF
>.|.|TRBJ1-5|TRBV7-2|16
TGTGCCAGCAGCCCAGACGGGGGTAGCAGCAATCAGCCCCAGCATTTT
CASSPDGGSSNQPQHF
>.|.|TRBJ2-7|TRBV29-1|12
TGCAGCGTTGGACAGACCTCCTACGAGCAGTACTTC
CSVGQTSYEQYF
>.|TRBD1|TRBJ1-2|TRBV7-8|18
TGTGCCAGCAGCCCCCCGGACAGGGATACTTTTCTACCCTATGGCTACACCTTC
CASSPPDRDTFLPYGYTF
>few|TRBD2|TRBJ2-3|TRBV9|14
TGTGCCAGCAGCGTAGGGCAGGGACTATATACGCAGTATTTT
CASSVGQGLYTQYF
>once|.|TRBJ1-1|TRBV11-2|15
TGTGCCAGCAGCTTAGTGCGGGGAACGGTGACTGAAGCTTTCTTT
CASSLVRGTVTEAFF
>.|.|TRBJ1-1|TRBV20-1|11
TGCAGTGGACAGTTGAACACTGAAGCTTTCTTT
CSGQLNTEAFF
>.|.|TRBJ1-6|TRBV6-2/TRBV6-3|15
TGTGCCAGCAGTTACCGACAGGTGACAATAACACCCCTCCACTTT
CASSYRQVTITPLHF
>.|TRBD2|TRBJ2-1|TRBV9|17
TGTGCCAGCAGCGTAGGGCGAGTAGCGGGGGGAAACAATGAGCAGTTCTTC
CASSVGRVAGGNNEQFF
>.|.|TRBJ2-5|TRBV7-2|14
TGTGCCAGCAGCTTCTATCGAGTCCAAGAGACCCAGTACTTC
CASSFYRVQETQYF
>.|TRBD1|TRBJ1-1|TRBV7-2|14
TGTGCCAGCAGCTTCAGACAGGGTAACACTGAAGCTTTCTTT
CASSFRQGNTEAFF
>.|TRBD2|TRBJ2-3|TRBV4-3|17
TGCGCCAGCAGCCAAACCCCGACAGCGGGGTATGCAGATACGCAGTATTTT
CASSQTPTAGYADTQYF
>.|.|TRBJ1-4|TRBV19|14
TGTGCCAGTAGTCCGAAGAGGGTTAATGAAAAACTGTTTTTT
CASSPKRVNEKLFF
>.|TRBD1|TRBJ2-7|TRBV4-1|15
TGCGCCAGCAGCTACCCGGGACAGGGGGTCTACGAGCAGTACTTC
CASSYPGQGVYEQYF
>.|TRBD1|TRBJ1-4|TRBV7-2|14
TGTGCCAGCAGCAAGACAGGGAGTATTGAAAAACTGTTTTTT
CASSKTGSIEKLFF
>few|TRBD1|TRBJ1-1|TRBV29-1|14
TGCAGCGTTCAGGGGGCGCGGTTGAACACTGAAGCTTTCTTT
CSVQGARLNTEAFF
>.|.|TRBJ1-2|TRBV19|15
TGTGCCAGTAGTATAGTGCCGGAGACCCCATCGGGCTACACCTTC
CASSIVPETPSGYTF
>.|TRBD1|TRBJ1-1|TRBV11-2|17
TGTGCCAGCAGCTCTGGGACAGGGGGGTTTGTGCACACTGAAGCTTTCTTT
CASSSGTGGFVHTEAFF
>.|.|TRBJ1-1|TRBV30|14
TGTGCCTGGAGGCGGGGGCTTGGGAACACTGAAGCTTTCTTT
CAWRRGLGNTEAFF
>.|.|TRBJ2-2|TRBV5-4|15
TGTGCCAGCAGCTTGGTAACAAAGAACACCGGGGAGCTGTTTTTT
CASSLVTKNTGELFF
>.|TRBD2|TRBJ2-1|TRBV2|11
TGTGCCAGCACCCGACTAGCTGAGCAGTTCTTC
CASTRLAEQFF
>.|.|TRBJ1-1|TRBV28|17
TGTGCCAGCAGTCTCCTCGGGACTGCGGGTATGAACACTGAAGCTTTCTTT
CASSLLGTAGMNTEAFF
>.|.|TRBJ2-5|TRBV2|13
TGTGCCAGCATTGTCCAGGGGCTCGAGACCCAGTACTTC
CASIVQGLETQYF
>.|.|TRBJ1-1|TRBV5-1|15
TGCGCCAGCAGCTCCCTAGAAGGTGGCGGCACTGAAGCTTTCTTT
CASSSLEGGGTEAFF
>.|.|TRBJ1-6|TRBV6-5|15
TGTGCCAGCAGTACGCAGGGTGCGGCTAATTCACCCCTCCACTTT
CASSTQGAANSPLHF
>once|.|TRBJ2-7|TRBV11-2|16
TGTGCCAGCAGCCTCCGCGGGCAGGCGAGCTCCTACGAGCAGTACTTC
CASSLRGQASSYEQYF
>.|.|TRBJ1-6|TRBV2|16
TGTGCCAGCAGTGGAAGCCAGGGCGTAACTATATCACCCCTCCACTTT
CASSGSQGVTISPLHF